A single T cell receptor beta chain is shown here with its context. The data belong to a study of Ad26.COV2.S vaccination and SARS-CoV-2 variants. Repertoires were generated with immunoSEQ multiplex PCR, while TCRdb's copy carries only in-frame clones and drops some. This sample carries about 400,000 clones, around 82% of them seen once, and the ten largest clones take approximately 7%. The treatment here: approximately 18 received Ad26.COV2.S at low or high dose, single or two shots; about five received placebo; per-sample allocation not given. Sampling took place 63 days after the first vaccine or placebo injection. Trimming stripped 1 base from V and 4 bases from J, with 2 bases between. This CDR3 region has 12 residues. The germline V gene has CDR1 SGHVS and CDR2 FNYEAQ.

The receptor was isolated from a person between 18 and 65 years old who received the Ad26.COV2.S COVID-19 vaccine or a placebo. The chain combines TRBV7-6 with TRBJ1-3; no reliable D call. The sample consisted of peripheral blood, taken in a trial of Ad26.COV2.S vaccine versus placebo. The chain's CDR3 is CASSLEGNTIYF. DNA for the CDR3: TGTGCCAGCAGCTTAGAGGGAAACACCATATATTTT.